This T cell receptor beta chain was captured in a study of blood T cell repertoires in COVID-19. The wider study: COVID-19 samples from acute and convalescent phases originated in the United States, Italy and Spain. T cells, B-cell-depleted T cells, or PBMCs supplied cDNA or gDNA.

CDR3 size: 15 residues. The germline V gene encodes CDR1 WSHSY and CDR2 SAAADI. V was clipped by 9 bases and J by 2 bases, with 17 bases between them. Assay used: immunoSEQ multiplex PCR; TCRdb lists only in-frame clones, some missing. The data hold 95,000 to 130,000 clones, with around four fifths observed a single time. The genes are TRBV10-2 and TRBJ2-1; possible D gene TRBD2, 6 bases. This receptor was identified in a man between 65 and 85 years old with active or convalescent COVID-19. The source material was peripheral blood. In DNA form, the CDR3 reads TGCGCCAGTATCATGCGGGACGCGCCCTACAATGAGCAGTTCTTC. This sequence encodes CASIMRDAPYNEQFF.